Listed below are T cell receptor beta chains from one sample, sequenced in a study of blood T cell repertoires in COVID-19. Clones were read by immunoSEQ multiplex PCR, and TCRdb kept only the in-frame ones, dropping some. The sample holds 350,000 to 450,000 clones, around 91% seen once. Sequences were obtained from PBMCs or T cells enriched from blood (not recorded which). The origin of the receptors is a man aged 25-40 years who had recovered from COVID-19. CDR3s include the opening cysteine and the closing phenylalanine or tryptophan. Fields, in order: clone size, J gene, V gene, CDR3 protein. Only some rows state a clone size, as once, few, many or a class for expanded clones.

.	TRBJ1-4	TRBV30	CAWCRDTQEKLFF
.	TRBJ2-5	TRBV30	CAWSVGGSGETQYF
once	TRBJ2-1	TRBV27	CASSFDRETYNEQFF
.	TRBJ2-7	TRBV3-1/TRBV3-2	CASSQVRGTLEQYF
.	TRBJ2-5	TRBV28	CASTGGSETQYF
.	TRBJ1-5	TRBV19	CASSSRDQPQHF
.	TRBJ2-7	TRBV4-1	CASSFRQGSYEQYF
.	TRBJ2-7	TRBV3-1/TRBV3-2	CASSQVGGSGEQYF
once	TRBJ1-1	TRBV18	CASSSTENTEAFF
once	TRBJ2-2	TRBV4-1	CASSQSRWGAGELFF
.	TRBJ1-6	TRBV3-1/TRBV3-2	CASSQESSYNSPLHF
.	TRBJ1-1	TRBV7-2	CASSLVTGPTEAFF
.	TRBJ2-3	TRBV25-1	CARKDRGHDIDTQYF
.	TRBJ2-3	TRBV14	CASSQELAGADTQYF
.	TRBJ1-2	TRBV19	CASTPTPGVYGYTF
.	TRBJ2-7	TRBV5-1	CASSQGYSYEQYF